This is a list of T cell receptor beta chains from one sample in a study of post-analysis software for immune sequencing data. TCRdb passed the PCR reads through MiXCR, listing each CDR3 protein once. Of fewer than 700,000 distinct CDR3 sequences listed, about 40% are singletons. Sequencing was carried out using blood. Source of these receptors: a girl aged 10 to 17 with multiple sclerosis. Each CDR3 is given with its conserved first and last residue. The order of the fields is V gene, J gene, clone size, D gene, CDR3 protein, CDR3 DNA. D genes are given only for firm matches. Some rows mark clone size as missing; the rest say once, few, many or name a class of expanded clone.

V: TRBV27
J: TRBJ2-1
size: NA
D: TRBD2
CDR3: CASSLRVAGAISYNEQFF
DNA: TGTGCCAGCAGTTTACGAGTAGCGGGGGCAATCTCCTACAATGAGCAGTTCTTC

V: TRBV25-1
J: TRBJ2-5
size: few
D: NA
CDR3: CASTTGLAETQYF
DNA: TGTGCCAGCACTACGGGGCTAGCAGAGACCCAGTACTTC

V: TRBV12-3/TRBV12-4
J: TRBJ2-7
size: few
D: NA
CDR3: CASSPPGDREQYF
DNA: TGTGCCAGCAGCCCCCCTGGGGATCGGGAGCAGTACTTC

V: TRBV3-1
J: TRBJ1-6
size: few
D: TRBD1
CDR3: CASSREPGQQNSPLHF
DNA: TGTGCCAGCAGCCGTGAACCGGGACAGCAAAATTCACCCCTCCACTTT

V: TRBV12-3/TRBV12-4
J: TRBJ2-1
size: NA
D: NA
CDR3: CASSRRRGRGPPYEQFF
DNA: TGTGCCAGCAGTCGGCGCAGGGGCAGGGGACCTCCCTACGAGCAGTTCTTC

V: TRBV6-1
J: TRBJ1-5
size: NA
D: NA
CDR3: CASSEQGTLINQPQHF
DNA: TGTGCCAGCAGTGAACAGGGGACCCTAATCAATCAGCCCCAGCATTTT

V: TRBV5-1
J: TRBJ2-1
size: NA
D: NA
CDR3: CASSLDSYEQFF
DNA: TGCGCCAGCAGCTTGGACTCCTACGAGCAGTTCTTC

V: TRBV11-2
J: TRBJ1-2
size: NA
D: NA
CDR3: CASSLGGAPPYGYTF
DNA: TGTGCCAGCAGCTTAGGAGGGGCTCCCCCCTATGGCTACACCTTC

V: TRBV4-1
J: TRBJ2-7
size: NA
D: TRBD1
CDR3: CASSQPGQGHYEQYF
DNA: TGCGCCAGCAGCCAGCCGGGACAGGGGCACTACGAGCAGTACTTC

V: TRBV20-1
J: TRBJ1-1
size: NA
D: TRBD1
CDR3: CSATGTGDTEAFF
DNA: TGCAGTGCAACCGGGACAGGGGACACTGAAGCTTTCTTT

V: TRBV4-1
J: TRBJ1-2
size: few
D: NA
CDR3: CASSQGPGPAYGYTF
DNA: TGCGCCAGCAGCCAAGGGCCGGGGCCAGCCTATGGCTACACCTTC

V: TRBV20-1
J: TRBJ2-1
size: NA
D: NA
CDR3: CSAIGEFANEQFF
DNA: TGCAGTGCTATCGGGGAATTCGCCAATGAGCAGTTCTTC

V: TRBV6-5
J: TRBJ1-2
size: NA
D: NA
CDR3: CASSYSQVYGYTF
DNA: TGTGCCAGCAGTTACTCACAGGTTTATGGCTACACCTTC

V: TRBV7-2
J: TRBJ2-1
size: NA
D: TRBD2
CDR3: CASSLALRLADSYNEQFF
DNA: TGTGCCAGCAGCTTAGCGCTACGCCTAGCGGACTCCTACAATGAGCAGTTCTTC

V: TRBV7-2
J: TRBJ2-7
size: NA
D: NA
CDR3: CASSSGHTYEQYF
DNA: TGTGCCAGCAGCAGCGGACACACCTACGAGCAGTACTTC

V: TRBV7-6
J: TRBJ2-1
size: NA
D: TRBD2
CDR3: CASSLEGWSSGGYNEQFF
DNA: TGTGCCAGCAGCTTAGAAGGATGGAGTAGCGGGGGGTACAATGAGCAGTTCTTC

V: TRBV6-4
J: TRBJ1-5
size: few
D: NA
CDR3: CASSEESNQPQHF
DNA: TGTGCCAGCAGTGAAGAGAGCAATCAGCCCCAGCATTTT

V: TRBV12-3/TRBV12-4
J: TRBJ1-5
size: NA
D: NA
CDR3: CASSWKGGQPQHF
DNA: TGTGCCAGCAGTTGGAAGGGCGGTCAGCCCCAGCATTTT

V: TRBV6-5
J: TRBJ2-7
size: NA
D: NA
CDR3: CASSYSQGLNEQYF
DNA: TGTGCCAGCAGTTACTCTCAGGGCCTCAACGAGCAGTACTTC

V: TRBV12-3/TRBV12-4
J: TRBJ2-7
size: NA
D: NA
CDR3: CASSFHVDDEQYF
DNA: TGTGCCAGCAGTTTCCACGTCGACGACGAGCAGTACTTC

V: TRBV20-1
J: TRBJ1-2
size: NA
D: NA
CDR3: CSARDRRGDGYTF
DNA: TGCAGTGCTAGAGATAGGCGGGGGGATGGCTACACCTTC

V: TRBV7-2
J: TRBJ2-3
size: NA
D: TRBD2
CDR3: CASSLPGLAEPDTQYF
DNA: TGTGCCAGCAGCCTCCCGGGACTAGCGGAACCAGATACGCAGTATTTT

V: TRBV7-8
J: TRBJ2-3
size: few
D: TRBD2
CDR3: CASSLRTSGSADTQYF
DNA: TGTGCCAGCAGCTTACGGACTAGCGGGAGTGCAGATACGCAGTATTTT

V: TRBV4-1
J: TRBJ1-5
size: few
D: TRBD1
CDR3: CASSQFSTGGVGQPQHF
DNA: TGCGCCAGCAGCCAATTCTCCACAGGGGGCGTGGGTCAGCCCCAGCATTTT

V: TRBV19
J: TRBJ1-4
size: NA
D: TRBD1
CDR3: CASSGTGGYEKLFF
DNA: TGTGCCAGTAGCGGGACAGGGGGTTATGAAAAACTGTTTTTT